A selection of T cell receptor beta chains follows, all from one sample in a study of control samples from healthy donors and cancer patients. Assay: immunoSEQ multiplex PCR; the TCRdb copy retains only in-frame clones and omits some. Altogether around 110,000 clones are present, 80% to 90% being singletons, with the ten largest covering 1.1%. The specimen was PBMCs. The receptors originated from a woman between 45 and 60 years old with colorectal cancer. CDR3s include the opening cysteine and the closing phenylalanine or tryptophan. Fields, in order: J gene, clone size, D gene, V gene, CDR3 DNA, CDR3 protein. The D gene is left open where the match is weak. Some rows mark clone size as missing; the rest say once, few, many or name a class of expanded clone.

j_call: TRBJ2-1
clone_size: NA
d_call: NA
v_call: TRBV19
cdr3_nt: TGTGCCAGTAGTCCGGGGGGCCGCGATGAGCAGTTCTTC
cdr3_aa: CASSPGGRDEQFF

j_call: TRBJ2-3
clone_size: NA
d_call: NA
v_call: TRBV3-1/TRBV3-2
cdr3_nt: TGTGCCAGCAGCCAACCGATTTCTAGCACAGATACGCAGTATTTT
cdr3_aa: CASSQPISSTDTQYF

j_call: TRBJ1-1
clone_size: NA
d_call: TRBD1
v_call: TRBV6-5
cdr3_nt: TGTGCCAGCAGTTCTTTCGGACAGGGAGAGACTGAAGCTTTCTTT
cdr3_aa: CASSSFGQGETEAFF

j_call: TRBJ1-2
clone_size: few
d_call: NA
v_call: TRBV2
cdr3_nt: TGTGCCAGCAGTTCACAGATCAACTATGGCTACACCTTC
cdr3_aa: CASSSQINYGYTF

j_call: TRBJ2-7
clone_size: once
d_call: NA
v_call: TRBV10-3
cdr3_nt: TGTGCCATCAGTGCTGGGTTGGATTCCTACGAGCAGTACTTC
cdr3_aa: CAISAGLDSYEQYF

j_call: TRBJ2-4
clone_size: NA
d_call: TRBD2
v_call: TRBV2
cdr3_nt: TGTGCCAGCAAGACTAGCGGGACTAAAAACATTCAGTACTTC
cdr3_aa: CASKTSGTKNIQYF

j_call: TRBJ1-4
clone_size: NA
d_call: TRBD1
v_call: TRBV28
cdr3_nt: TGTGCCAGCAGCCCAGGGGGACAGGGACGGGAAAAACTGTTTTTT
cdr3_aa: CASSPGGQGREKLFF

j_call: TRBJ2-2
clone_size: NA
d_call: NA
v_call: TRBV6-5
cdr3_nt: TGTGCCAGCCGAGTAGCCGGGGAGCTGTTTTTT
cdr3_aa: CASRVAGELFF

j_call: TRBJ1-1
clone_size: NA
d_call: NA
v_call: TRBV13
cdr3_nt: TGTGCCAGCAGCTTAAGCGGGGGCGTCATGAACACTGAAGCTTTCTTT
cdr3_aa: CASSLSGGVMNTEAFF

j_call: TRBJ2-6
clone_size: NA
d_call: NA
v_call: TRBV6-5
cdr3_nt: TGTGCCAGTGCCCGACCGAGCTCTGGGGCCAACGTCCTGACTTTC
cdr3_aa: CASARPSSGANVLTF

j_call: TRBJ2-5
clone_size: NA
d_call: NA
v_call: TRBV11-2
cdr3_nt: TGTGCCAGCAGCCACCAAGAGACCCAGTACTTC
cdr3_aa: CASSHQETQYF

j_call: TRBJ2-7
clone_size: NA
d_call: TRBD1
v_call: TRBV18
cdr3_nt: TGTGCCAGCTCAACACGACAGGGGGCATTCGACGAGCAGTACTTC
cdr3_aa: CASSTRQGAFDEQYF

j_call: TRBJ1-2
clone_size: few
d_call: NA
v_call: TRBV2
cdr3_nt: TGTGCCAGCAGCGTAGAGAGGGGCTACACCTTC
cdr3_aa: CASSVERGYTF

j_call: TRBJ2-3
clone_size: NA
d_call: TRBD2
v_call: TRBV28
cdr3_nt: TGTGCCAGCGGGACTAGCGCAGATACGCAGTATTTT
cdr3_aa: CASGTSADTQYF

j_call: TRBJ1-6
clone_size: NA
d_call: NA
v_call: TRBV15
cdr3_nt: TGTGCCACCAGCAGAGATTACCCGACAAGGACATATAATTCACCCCTCCACTTT
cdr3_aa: CATSRDYPTRTYNSPLHF

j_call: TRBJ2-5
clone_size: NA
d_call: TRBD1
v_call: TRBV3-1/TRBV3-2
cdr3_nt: TGTGCCAGCAGCACGGGACAGGTCATAACGGGGACCCAGTACTTC
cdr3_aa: CASSTGQVITGTQYF

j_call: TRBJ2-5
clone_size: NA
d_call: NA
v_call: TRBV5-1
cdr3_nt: TGCGCCAGCAGCTTGGTAGGTCAGTACCAAGAGAGCCAGTACTTC
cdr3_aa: CASSLVGQYQESQYF

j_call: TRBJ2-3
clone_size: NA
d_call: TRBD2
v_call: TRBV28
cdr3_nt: TGTGCCAGCAGTTTATGGAGACTAGCGGGCGCCACAGATACGCAGTATTTT
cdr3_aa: CASSLWRLAGATDTQYF

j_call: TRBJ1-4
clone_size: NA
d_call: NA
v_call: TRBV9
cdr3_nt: TGTGCCAGCAGCGTAGAAGGGGGTGGAACTAATGAAAAACTGTTTTTT
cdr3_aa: CASSVEGGGTNEKLFF

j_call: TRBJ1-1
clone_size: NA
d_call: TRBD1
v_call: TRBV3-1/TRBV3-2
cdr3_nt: TGTGCCAGCAGCCGAACGACAGGGGGGACGGCTGAAGCTTTCTTT
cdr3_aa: CASSRTTGGTAEAFF

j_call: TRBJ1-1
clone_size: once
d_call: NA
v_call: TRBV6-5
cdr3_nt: TGTGCCAGCAGTTCAGGGGCGGGCACTGAAGCTTTCTTT
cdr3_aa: CASSSGAGTEAFF

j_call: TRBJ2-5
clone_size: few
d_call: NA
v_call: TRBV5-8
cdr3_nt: TGTGCCAGCAGCTTGGGCAGGAAAGAGACCCAGTACTTC
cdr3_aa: CASSLGRKETQYF

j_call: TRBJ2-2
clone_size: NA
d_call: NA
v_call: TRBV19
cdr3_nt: TGTGCCAGTAACGGGGGAGATTTCACCGGGGAGCTGTTTTTT
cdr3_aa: CASNGGDFTGELFF

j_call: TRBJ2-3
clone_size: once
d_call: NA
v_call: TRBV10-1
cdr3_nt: TGCGCCAGCAGTGAGACATCGGCAGATACGCAGTATTTT
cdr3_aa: CASSETSADTQYF

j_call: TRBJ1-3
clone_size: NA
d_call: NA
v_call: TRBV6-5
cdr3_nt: TGTGCCAGCAGCCCGGGACCTCAAAACACCATATATTTT
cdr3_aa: CASSPGPQNTIYF

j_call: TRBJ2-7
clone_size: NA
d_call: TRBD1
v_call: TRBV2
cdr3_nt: TGTGCCAGCAGTGAAGTTCTCCCTGGACAGGGGCCCTACGAGCAGTACTTC
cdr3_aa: CASSEVLPGQGPYEQYF

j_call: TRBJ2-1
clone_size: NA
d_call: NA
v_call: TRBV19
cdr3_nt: TGTGCCAGTAGTATAGGCGGAGAGGATGAGCAGTTCTTC
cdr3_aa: CASSIGGEDEQFF

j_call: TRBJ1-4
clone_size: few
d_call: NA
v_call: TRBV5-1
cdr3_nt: TGCGCCAGCAGTCTACAGATTAATGAAAAACTGTTTTTT
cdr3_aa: CASSLQINEKLFF

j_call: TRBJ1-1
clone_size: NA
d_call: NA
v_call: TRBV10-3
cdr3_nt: TGTGCCATCAGGACAGGCTCGGGCACTGAAGCTTTCTTT
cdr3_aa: CAIRTGSGTEAFF

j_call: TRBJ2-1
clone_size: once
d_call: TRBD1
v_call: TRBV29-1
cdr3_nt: TGCAGCGTTGAAGATCACCGGGACAGGGGGCGAGACGCCCTGAGCTCCTACAATGAGCAGTTCTTC
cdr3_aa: CSVEDHRDRGRDALSSYNEQFF

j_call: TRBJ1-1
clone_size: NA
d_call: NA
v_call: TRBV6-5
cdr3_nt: TGTGCCAGCAGCCCGACGGGCGAAGCTTTCTTT
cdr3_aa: CASSPTGEAFF

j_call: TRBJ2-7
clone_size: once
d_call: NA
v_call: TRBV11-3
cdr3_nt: TGTGCCAGCAGCTTAGTGGGGGGAGGTGAGCAGTACTTC
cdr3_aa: CASSLVGGGEQYF

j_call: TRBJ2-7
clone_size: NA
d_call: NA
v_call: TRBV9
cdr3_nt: TGTGCCAGCAGCCGTAGGGCAGGCAGCTCCTACGAGCAGTACTTC
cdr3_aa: CASSRRAGSSYEQYF

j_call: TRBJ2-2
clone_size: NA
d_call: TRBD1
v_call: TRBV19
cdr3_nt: TGTGCCAGCCGGGACAGGGGGACCGGGGAGCTGTTTTTT
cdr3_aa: CASRDRGTGELFF

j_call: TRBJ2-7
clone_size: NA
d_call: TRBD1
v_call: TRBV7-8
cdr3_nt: TGTGCCGGCTCTAATGGGACAGGAATCACCTACGAGCAGTACTTC
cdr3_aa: CAGSNGTGITYEQYF

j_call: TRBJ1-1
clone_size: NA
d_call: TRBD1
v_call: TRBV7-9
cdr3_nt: TGTGCCAGCAGCGTCGGACAGGGGAACACTGAAGCTTTCTTT
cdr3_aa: CASSVGQGNTEAFF

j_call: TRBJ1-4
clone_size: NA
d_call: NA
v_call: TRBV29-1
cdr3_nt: TGCAGCGTTGAAGCCCAAGACGAAAAACTGTTTTTT
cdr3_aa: CSVEAQDEKLFF